These 28 T cell receptor beta chains were all obtained from the same sample, sequenced in a study of T cell repertoires in cytomegalovirus infection. Their recognized antigens are unknown. TCRdb processed the reads anew with MiXCR; each CDR3 protein has one entry. The table includes around 570,000 distinct CDR3 sequences, over 35% detected once. The sequences come from cultured PBMCs, collected from culture after CMV antigen stimulation. These receptor sequences come from a human donor in good health (CMV status not recorded). Some clones in this sample may be carry-over from other donors' samples.

The rearrangement links TRBV6-8 to TRBJ2-7; 7 nucleotides agree with TRBD1. The length of the CDR3 is 15 residues. CDR1 is MNHGY and CDR2 is SAAAGT in the germline V gene. With V trimmed by 4 bases and J by 2 bases, 8 bases remained unmatched. CDR3 nucleotides: TGTGCCAGCAGTTTTGGATTGGGACAGACCTACGAGCAGTACTTC. It encodes CASSFGLGQTYEQYF.

This chain connects TRBV7-2 to TRBJ2-7, with D tentatively TRBD2 (6 bases). The CDR3 contains 16 residues. In germline, CDR1 is SGHTA, CDR2 FQGNSA. V lost 5 bases and J 1 base, leaving 18 bases between the germline ends. The CDR3: CASSPGPGVGSYEQYF. The CDR3, as DNA: TGTGCCAGCAGCCCAGGGCCGGGGGTGGGGTCCTACGAGCAGTACTTC.

This clonotype has a count of ten or more. V usage is TRBV7-2 and J usage is TRBJ2-7; TRBD1 aligns across 9 bases. V shed 5 bases and J 1 base; nucleotides not matched to a gene: 6. The germline CDR1 and CDR2 sequences are SGHTA and FQGNSA. The length of the CDR3 is 15 residues. The CDR3 loop reads CASSPRQGESYEQYF. In DNA, the CDR3 is TGTGCCAGCAGCCCCCGACAGGGGGAGTCCTACGAGCAGTACTTC.

The chain employs TRBV15 and TRBJ1-1, with D tentatively TRBD1 (5 bases). CDR1 and CDR2 from the germline V gene are LNHNV and YYDKDF (reference sequence). The V end was cut by 8 bases, the J end by 4 bases, with 14 bases between. The CDR3 has 13 amino acids. CDR3 in DNA: TGTGCCACCGAGAAACAGGAGGGCACTGAAGCTTTCTTT. This codes for CATEKQEGTEAFF.

This clonotype was seen a few times. V and J are TRBV14 and TRBJ2-3; D ambiguous. Trimming removed 4 bases from V and 1 base from J, with 12 bases in between. Germline CDR1 is SGHDN and CDR2 is FVKESK. The CDR3 extends over 15 amino acids. The CDR3 coding sequence is TGTGCCAGCAGCCTTACACAGCGACGCACAGATACGCAGTATTTT. It translates to CASSLTQRRTDTQYF. Using reference TRBV14 and TRBJ2-3 for the parts outside the CDR3, the full variable domain is EAGVTQFPSHSVIEKGQTVTLRCDPISGHDNLYWYRRVMGKEIKFLLHFVKESKQDESGMPNNRFLAERTGGTYSTLKVQPAELEDSGVYFCASSLTQRRTDTQYFGPGTRLTVL.

The sample holds a few counts of this clonotype. This chain uses TRBV6-1 with TRBJ2-7, with TRBD1 matching 10 bases. The CDR3 consists of 14 residues. With V trimmed by 7 bases and J by 5 bases, 8 bases remained unmatched. Germline CDR1 reads MNHNS; CDR2 reads SASEGT. CDR3 protein: CASTSTGGVDEQYF. In DNA form, the CDR3 reads TGTGCCAGCACCTCGACAGGGGGCGTCGACGAGCAGTACTTC.

Written as DNA, the CDR3 is TGTGCCAGCAGTTTTTTGGACAGGGAATATGGCTACACCTTC. This encodes CASSFLDREYGYTF. The V gene is TRBV28, the J gene TRBJ1-2; 8 bases fit TRBD1. Looked up from germline, CDR1 is MDHEN and CDR2 is SYDVKM. V shed 3 bases, J shed 5 bases, and the junction held 5 bases outside the gene matches. The CDR3 covers 14 residues.

V usage is TRBV7-9 and J usage is TRBJ2-7; D not certain. Germline V lookup: CDR1 SEHNR, CDR2 FQNEAQ (reference sequence). The length of the CDR3 is 14 residues. Deletions cut 1 base from V and 3 bases from J, with 10 bases between. For the CDR3, the DNA is TGTGCCAGCAGCTTAGGCGGCAGATTCTACGAGCAGTACTTC. Translating it yields CASSLGGRFYEQYF. Together with reference TRBV7-9 and TRBJ2-7, the CDR3 gives the full variable domain: DTGVSQNPRHKITKRGQNVTFRCDPISEHNRLYWYRQTLGQGPEFLTYFQNEAQLEKSRLLSDRFSAERPKGSFSTLEIQRTEQGDSAMYLCASSLGGRFYEQYFGPGTRLTVT.

This chain connects TRBV7-2 to TRBJ1-1, with 7 positions matching TRBD1. Germline CDR1 is SGHTA and CDR2 is FQGNSA. CDR3 length: 15 amino acids. J gave up 5 bases and V 4 bases, and 10 bases lay outside the gene matches. DNA of the CDR3: TGTGCCAGCAGCTACCTCGACAGGGTAGGAACTGAAGCTTTCTTT. Translating it yields CASSYLDRVGTEAFF.

V is TRBV7-8 and J is TRBJ1-1; D is possibly TRBD1 (5 bases). This CDR3 has 18 amino acids. Trimming took 1 base from V and 5 from J, leaving 23 bases between them. Looked up from germline, CDR1 is SGHVS and CDR2 is FQNEAQ. The CDR3 here is CASSLVWVREVVGTEAFF. The CDR3 nucleotides are TGTGCCAGCAGCTTAGTATGGGTCAGGGAGGTTGTGGGGACTGAAGCTTTCTTT.

This clonotype showed up just once. This chain joins TRBV20-1 and TRBJ2-5; perhaps TRBD2 as D (6 bases). The CDR3 covers 11 residues. The germline CDR1 and CDR2 sequences are DFQATT and SNEGSKA (reference sequence). Between the trimmed V and J ends, which lost 6 bases and 5 bases, there was a span of 10 bases. In DNA, the CDR3 is TGCAGTGCCCCGGGGAGGGAGACCCAGTACTTC. Translating gives CSAPGRETQYF.

The chain is built from TRBV7-8 and TRBJ2-7; 9 bases are a match to TRBD1. V shed 1 base and J 4 bases; nucleotides not matched to a gene: 8. The CDR3 length is 16 residues. Germline V gene sequence: CDR1 SGHVS, CDR2 FQNEAQ. This chain's CDR3 is CASSLGGGTGRYEQYF. As DNA, the CDR3 is TGTGCCAGCAGCTTAGGGGGAGGGACAGGGAGGTACGAGCAGTACTTC.

This clonotype was counted a few times. The V call is TRBV2, the J call TRBJ2-4; TRBD2 might be the D (6 bases). Germline V gives CDR1 SNHLY, CDR2 FYNNEI. The CDR3 runs 17 residues. V was cut by 6 bases and J by 1 base, with 19 bases left in between. DNA of the CDR3: TGTGCCAGCAGACCCCCGGGACCCCGGGAGGCCAAAAACATTCAGTACTTC. Translation: CASRPPGPREAKNIQYF.

V and J are TRBV6-6 and TRBJ2-4, with 8 nucleotides matching TRBD1. Germline CDR1 MNHNY, CDR2 SVGAGI (reference sequence). The CDR3 consists of 16 residues. With V trimmed by 7 bases and J by 0 bases, 8 bases remained unmatched. CDR3 nucleotide sequence: TGTGCCAGCAAGGAGACAGGGGCTGAAGCCAAAAACATTCAGTACTTC. This sequence encodes CASKETGAEAKNIQYF.

Ten or more counts support this clonotype. The chain has TRBV7-2 and TRBJ1-6; unclear D gene. Germline V gene data show CDR1 as SGHTA and CDR2 as FQGNSA. CDR3 length: 14 amino acids. V was shortened by 5 bases and J by 10 bases, with 15 bases between the two germline ends. This CDR3 is CASSRGLTDSPLHF. The CDR3 DNA reads as TGTGCCAGCAGCCGCGGCCTGACCGACTCACCCCTCCACTTT.

The chain joins TRBV7-2 to TRBJ2-7; 9 bases map to TRBD1. Germline CDR1 and CDR2: SGHTA and FQGNSA. The CDR3 length is 13 residues. V trimming: 7 bases; J trimming: 4 bases; junction bases outside the gene matches: 5. The chain's CDR3 is CASKGTGRYEQYF. CDR3 DNA: TGTGCCAGCAAGGGGACAGGGAGGTACGAGCAGTACTTC. Combining the CDR3 with reference TRBV7-2 and TRBJ2-7 gives the whole variable domain GAGVSQSPSNKVTEKGKDVELRCDPISGHTALYWYRQSLGQGLEFLIYFQGNSAPDKSGLPSDRFSAERTGGSVSTLTIQRTQQEDSAVYLCASKGTGRYEQYFGPGTRLTVT.

The chain combines TRBV10-3 with TRBJ2-7; 11 nucleotides match TRBD1. V shed 3 bases, J shed 3 bases, and the junction held 4 bases outside the gene matches. This CDR3 region has 15 residues. The germline V gene has CDR1 ENHRY and CDR2 SYGVKD. The chain's CDR3 is CAISDGTGGVYEQYF. As DNA, the CDR3 is TGTGCCATCAGTGATGGGACAGGGGGGGTCTACGAGCAGTACTTC.

This chain connects TRBV7-6 to TRBJ2-7; a weak D match, TRBD2 (6 bases). The ends were cut back, 5 bases at V and 1 base at J, with 9 bases in the middle. The CDR3 extends over 13 amino acids. CDR1 and CDR2 from the germline V gene are SGHVS and FNYEAQ. CDR3 in amino acids: CASSPGESYEQYF. In DNA, the CDR3 is TGTGCCAGCAGCCCGGGAGAGTCCTACGAGCAGTACTTC.

The DNA for the CDR3 is TGTGCCAGCAGGAATCCGGGGTACAGGGGGCTATTTGGCTACACCTTC. It is translated as CASRNPGYRGLFGYTF. This chain links TRBV5-6 with TRBJ1-2; 9 bases are a match to TRBD1. Unmatched junction bases numbered 15, after V lost 5 bases and J lost 7 bases. CDR3 length equals 16 residues. The germline CDR1 and CDR2 sequences are SGHDT and YYEEEE.

This clonotype was seen at least ten times. The chain carries TRBV7-2 and TRBJ2-1, with 11 bases that match TRBD2. The CDR3 contains 16 residues. Per germline, CDR1 SGHTA and CDR2 FQGNSA. Trimming at V came to 5 bases and at J to 10 bases, leaving 13 bases not matched to a gene. The CDR3 coding sequence is TGTGCCAGCAGCCCCCAGGGACTAGCGGCCGCCAGGGAGCAGTTCTTC. Amino acid sequence: CASSPQGLAAAREQFF.

The chain combines TRBV19 with TRBJ2-7, with 11 positions matching TRBD2. The V gene end was trimmed by 8 bases and the J gene end by 1 base; junction bases not matched to a gene: 4. The CDR3 is made up of 14 amino acids. From germline, CDR1 is LNHDA and CDR2 SQIVND (reference sequence). CDR3 sequence: CASGTSGPSYEQYF. CDR3 nucleotide sequence: TGTGCCAGTGGGACTAGCGGTCCTTCCTACGAGCAGTACTTC.

This clonotype turned up a few times. J is TRBJ2-1 and V is TRBV7-6; 13 bases align to TRBD2. The junction had 13 bases not matched to a gene; V was cut back by 5 bases and J by 9 bases. Germline lookup yields CDR1 SGHVS and CDR2 FNYEAQ. The CDR3 runs to 17 residues. The CDR3 coding sequence is TGTGCCAGCAGCCCAGAGACGAGACTAGCGGGAGGTACTGAGCAGTTCTTC. As protein: CASSPETRLAGGTEQFF.

The chain has TRBV6-5 and TRBJ1-1; 7 nucleotides align to TRBD1. V was pared by 8 bases and J by 1 base, with 10 bases of the junction left unmatched. CDR1 is MNHEY, CDR2 SVGAGI, per germline. This CDR3 region has 15 residues. CDR3 in DNA: TGTGCCAGCGGACGGTGGACAGGAACGAACACTGAAGCTTTCTTT. This sequence encodes CASGRWTGTNTEAFF.

The chain combines TRBV7-2 with TRBJ2-5; unclear D gene. V was clipped by 5 bases and J by 1 base, with 8 bases between them. The CDR3 is 13 residues long. Germline-derived CDR1 and CDR2 are SGHTA and FQGNSA. CDR3 sequence: CASSRRRQETQYF. CDR3 sequence (DNA): TGTGCCAGCAGCCGTCGGCGCCAAGAGACCCAGTACTTC.

Only a few counts were recorded for this clonotype. The chain combines TRBV7-2 with TRBJ2-7, with unresolved D. Germline V gene data show CDR1 as SGHTA and CDR2 as FQGNSA. The CDR3 consists of 13 residues. Trimming left V 5 bases short and J 2 bases short, with 10 bases between. In DNA form, the CDR3 reads TGTGCCAGCAGCCCTGGCCTAACCTACGAGCAGTACTTC. Protein: CASSPGLTYEQYF.

The V gene is TRBV6-6, the J gene TRBJ1-5; possibly TRBD1 for D (6 bases). Germline V gene sequence: CDR1 MNHNY, CDR2 SVGAGI (reference sequence). V gave up 4 bases and J gave up 1 base, with 14 bases separating them. The CDR3 is 16 residues long. CDR3 amino acids: CASSSPGQGSNQPQHF. In DNA form, the CDR3 reads TGTGCCAGCAGTTCCCCGGGGCAGGGGAGCAATCAGCCCCAGCATTTT.

This clonotype appeared a few times. The V and J genes are TRBV6-2 or TRBV6-3 and TRBJ2-5, with TRBD2 matching over 11 bases. This CDR3 has 16 residues. CDR1 and CDR2 (germline): MNHEY, SVGEGT. V was pared by 6 bases and J by 7 bases, with 13 bases of the junction left unmatched. CDR3 bases: TGTGCCAGCAGAACCGGACTAGCGGGTAGATGGGGGACCCAGTACTTC. Translation gives CASRTGLAGRWGTQYF.

This clonotype was seen a few times. This rearrangement joins TRBV6-1 to TRBJ2-2; no clear D. The V end was cut by 6 bases, the J end by 4 bases, with 6 bases between. CDR3 size: 12 residues. The V gene's germline CDR1 is MNHNS and CDR2 SASEGT. The DNA of the CDR3 is TGTGCCAGCAGACCGACCACCGGGGAGCTGTTTTTT. It is translated as CASRPTTGELFF.